This T cell receptor (beta chain) is from a study of T cell repertoires in cytomegalovirus infection. The wider study: Public TCR beta signatures provided an indication of both CMV infection and a matching HLA type.

As for this clonotype: The target antigen is unknown.

Study outcomes and limitations: There were HLA-C-restricted CMV-specific TCR beta clonotypes dominating the ex vivo response. Adding up the frequency of public TCR beta families identified people who carried CMV plus the relevant HLA.

Each CDR3 protein is one row after TCRdb ran MiXCR on the reads. The profile shows 150,000 to 200,000 distinct CDR3 sequences, 15% to 20% of them singletons. The CDR3 has 17 residues. Trimming cost V 7 bases and J 4 bases; bases outside gene matches: 14. What was sequenced was CD8+ T cells from PBMCs. This receptor was obtained from a human donor in good health (CMV status not recorded). Some clones in this sample may be carry-over from other donors' samples. The rearrangement links TRBV12-3 or TRBV12-4 to TRBJ2-2; 8 bases line up with TRBD2. The DNA of the CDR3 is TGTGCCAGCATCGGGTCGGTGGAGCGGGGGTCCACCGGGGAGCTGTTTTTT. This gives the protein CASIGSVERGSTGELFF.